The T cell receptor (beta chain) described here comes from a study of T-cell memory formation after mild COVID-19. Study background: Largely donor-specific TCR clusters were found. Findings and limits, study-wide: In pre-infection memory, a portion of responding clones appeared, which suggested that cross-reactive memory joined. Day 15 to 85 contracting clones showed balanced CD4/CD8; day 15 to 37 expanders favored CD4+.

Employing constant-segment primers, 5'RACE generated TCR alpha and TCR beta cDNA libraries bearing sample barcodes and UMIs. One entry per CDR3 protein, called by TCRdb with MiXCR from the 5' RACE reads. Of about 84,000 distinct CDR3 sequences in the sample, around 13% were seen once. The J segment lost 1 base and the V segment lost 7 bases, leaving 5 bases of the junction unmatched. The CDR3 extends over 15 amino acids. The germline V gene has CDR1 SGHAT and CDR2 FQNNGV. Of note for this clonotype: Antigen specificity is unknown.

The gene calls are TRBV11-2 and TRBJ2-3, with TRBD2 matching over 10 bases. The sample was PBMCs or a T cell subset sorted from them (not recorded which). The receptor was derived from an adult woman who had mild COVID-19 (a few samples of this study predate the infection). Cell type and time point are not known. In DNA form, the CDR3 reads TGTGCCAGCACCATGCTAGCGGGGGGCACAGATACGCAGTATTTT. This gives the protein CASTMLAGGTDTQYF.